A single sample gave rise to the 26 T cell receptor beta chains below, sequenced in a study of T-cell reconstitution after alpha-beta-depleted transplantation in children. This sample's TCRbeta library carried unique molecular identifier barcodes. TCRdb redid the calling of the PCR reads with MiXCR, one entry per CDR3 protein. This repertoire shows 300,000 to 350,000 distinct CDR3 sequences, approximately 23% found once; its top ten account for about 10%. Source: PBMCs, mostly from graft donor cells, taken 180 days after TCRalphabeta/CD19-depleted stem cell transplant. These receptors originate from a male patient younger than 18 who had a stem cell transplant for acute lymphoblastic leukemia, so the T cells may come from the graft donor.

This clonotype is a singleton in its sample. This chain connects TRBV7-9 to TRBJ1-2, with 12 nucleotides matching TRBD1. There are 17 residues in the CDR3. The trim removed 5 bases at V and 6 bases at J, leaving 13 bases unmatched. The germline gives CDR1 SEHNR, CDR2 FQNEAQ (reference sequence). CDR3 sequence reads: CASSPQVPGQGAHGYTF. In DNA, the CDR3 is TGTGCCAGCAGCCCCCAAGTTCCGGGACAGGGGGCCCATGGCTACACCTTC.

This clonotype was seen ten or more times. This chain uses TRBV20-1 with TRBJ2-7, with D maybe TRBD1 (6 bases). Trimming left V 3 bases short and J 1 base short, with 7 bases between. CDR3 length: 12 amino acids. Germline V CDR1 and CDR2: DFQATT, SNEGSKA (reference sequence). CDR3 DNA: TGCAGTGCTAGGGGGACATCCTACGAGCAGTACTTC. Its translation: CSARGTSYEQYF.

The V gene is TRBV7-9, the J gene TRBJ1-4, with 9 nucleotides matching TRBD1. The trim removed 3 bases at V and 8 bases at J, leaving 7 bases unmatched. In germline, CDR1 is SEHNR, CDR2 FQNEAQ (reference sequence). The CDR3 has 15 residues. DNA for the CDR3: TGTGCCAGCAGCTTTGGGACAGGGTATGCCGAAAAACTGTTTTTT. Translation: CASSFGTGYAEKLFF.

This clonotype was counted only a few times. The rearrangement links TRBV7-9 to TRBJ2-7; TRBD2 agrees at 11 bases. Germline V gene sequence: CDR1 SEHNR, CDR2 FQNEAQ (reference sequence). The CDR3 totals 15 residues. With V trimmed by 5 bases and J by 2 bases, 5 bases remained unmatched. DNA for the CDR3: TGTGCCAGCAGCCCCGGGACTAGCGGTGCCTACGAGCAGTACTTC. This translates into CASSPGTSGAYEQYF. The complete variable domain, with remaining parts taken from reference TRBV7-9 and TRBJ2-7, reads DTGVSQNPRHKITKRGQNVTFRCDPISEHNRLYWYRQTLGQGPEFLTYFQNEAQLEKSRLLSDRFSAERPKGSFSTLEIQRTEQGDSAMYLCASSPGTSGAYEQYFGPGTRLTVT.

The V gene is TRBV6-1, the J gene TRBJ2-7; 9 bases fit TRBD1. Trimming took 6 bases from V and 0 from J; bases not matched to a gene: 6. The CDR3 totals 15 residues. Germline V gene data show CDR1 as MNHNS and CDR2 as SASEGT. The CDR3 spells CASREGTGTSYEQYF. The CDR3 DNA reads as TGTGCCAGCAGAGAGGGGACAGGGACCTCCTACGAGCAGTACTTC.

This clonotype was recorded many times. The chain employs TRBV11-2 and TRBJ2-1; the match to TRBD1 covers 11 bases. CDR3 size: 16 residues. CDR1 SGHAT and CDR2 FQNNGV come from the germline V gene. The ends lost 5 bases at V and 0 bases at J; junction bases unmatched: 3. The CDR3 spells CASSGQGALSYNEQFF. DNA of the CDR3: TGTGCCAGCAGCGGACAGGGGGCCCTCTCCTACAATGAGCAGTTCTTC.

The chain has TRBV7-9 and TRBJ2-7; D is unresolved. Germline values: CDR1 SEHNR, CDR2 FQNEAQ (reference sequence). This CDR3 contains 13 residues. Trimming stripped 5 bases from V and 3 bases from J, with 11 bases between. Here the CDR3 reads CASSEKGNYEQYF. CDR3 in DNA: TGTGCCAGCAGCGAAAAAGGAAACTACGAGCAGTACTTC.

This clonotype was observed a handful of times. CDR3 sequence: CSAREWGQGNYGYTF. CDR3 DNA sequence: TGCAGTGCTAGAGAATGGGGACAGGGTAACTATGGCTACACCTTC. The rearrangement uses TRBV20-1 and TRBJ1-2; 9 bases agree with TRBD1. The CDR3 totals 15 residues. After removal of 0 bases from V and 1 base from J, the junction contained 3 bases not matched to a gene. Per the germline V gene, CDR1 is DFQATT and CDR2 is SNEGSKA (reference sequence).

This clonotype was observed a handful of times. This rearrangement joins TRBV20-1 to TRBJ2-7; TRBD1 matches at 7 bases. This CDR3 spans 15 amino acids. With 0 bases clipped from V and 0 bases from J, the junction kept 5 bases outside the gene matches. CDR1 and CDR2 from the germline V gene are DFQATT and SNEGSKA (reference sequence). CDR3 loop: CSARDHGQVSYEQYF. In DNA, the CDR3 is TGCAGTGCTAGAGATCATGGACAGGTCTCCTACGAGCAGTACTTC.

The chain joins TRBV10-3 to TRBJ2-1; TRBD1 is a possible D gene (5 bases). V was shortened by 3 bases and J by 6 bases, with 18 bases between the two germline ends. Looked up from germline, CDR1 is ENHRY and CDR2 is SYGVKD. CDR3 length: 16 residues. Written as DNA, the CDR3 is TGTGCCATCAGTGACATGCACAGCTTCAGGGCCAATGAGCAGTTCTTC. As protein: CAISDMHSFRANEQFF.

The genes are TRBV18 and TRBJ2-7; tentatively, D is TRBD1 (6 bases). CDR3 length: 12 amino acids. The V gene lost 4 bases and the J gene lost 5 bases, with 9 bases spanning the gap. CDR1 and CDR2 (germline): KGHSH, LQKENI. The CDR3 DNA sequence: TGTGCCAGCTCACTCGACAGGAACGAGCAGTACTTC. This sequence encodes CASSLDRNEQYF.

In DNA, the CDR3 is TGCGCCAGCAGCTTTCACAGCAGTAGCACAGATACGCAGTATTTT. Amino acid sequence: CASSFHSSSTDTQYF. J is TRBJ2-3 and V is TRBV5-1, with no clear D. V shed 2 bases and J shed 0 bases, with 10 bases lying between them. Germline V gene sequence: CDR1 SGHRS, CDR2 YFSETQ. The CDR3 totals 15 residues.

In this sample, this clonotype turned up a few times. This chain uses TRBV18 with TRBJ1-5; tentative D call: TRBD1 (6 bases). The CDR3 spans 14 residues. From germline, CDR1 is KGHSH and CDR2 LQKENI. The ends were cut back, 3 bases at V and 4 bases at J, with 10 bases in the middle. CDR3 sequence reads: CASSPGQQNQPQHF. CDR3 nucleotide sequence: TGTGCCAGCTCACCCGGACAGCAGAATCAGCCCCAGCATTTT.

This clonotype has at least ten counts. This chain joins TRBV25-1 and TRBJ2-6; a possible D gene is TRBD2 (6 bases). Germline CDR1 is MGHDK and CDR2 is SYGVNS. V lost 7 bases and J 2 bases, leaving 9 bases between the germline ends. This CDR3 has 14 amino acids. The CDR3 nucleotides read TGTGCCAGCATCTCGGGGGCTGGGGCCAACGTCCTGACTTTC. Translating gives CASISGAGANVLTF. Full variable domain (rest looked up from reference TRBV25-1 and TRBJ2-6): EADIYQTPRYLVIGTGKKITLECSQTMGHDKMYWYQQDPGMELHLIHYSYGVNSTEKGDLSSESTVSRIRTEHFPLTLESARPSHTSQYLCASISGAGANVLTFGAGSRLTVL.

The chain couples TRBV28 to TRBJ1-2; the D is unclear. Per germline, CDR1 MDHEN and CDR2 SYDVKM. The CDR3 loop spans 10 amino acids. The V and J ends lost 6 bases and 8 bases respectively, with 7 bases between them. DNA for the CDR3: TGTGCCAGCAGGAGATTAGGCTACACCTTC. Translation: CASRRLGYTF.

This sequence joins TRBV6-5 and TRBJ1-3; a weak D match, TRBD1 (5 bases). CDR1 is MNHEY, CDR2 SVGAGI, per germline. The CDR3 is 15 amino acids. Trimming pared 0 bases from V and 4 bases from J, leaving 10 bases between. CDR3 protein: CASSYSRGTGNTIYF. In DNA, the CDR3 is TGTGCCAGCAGTTACTCGCGCGGGACCGGAAACACCATATATTTT.

V is TRBV20-1 and J is TRBJ2-7; 9 nucleotides line up with TRBD2. V lost 3 bases, J lost 2 bases, and 5 bases stayed unmatched. CDR3 length equals 14 residues. CDR1 and CDR2 (germline): DFQATT, SNEGSKA (reference sequence). CDR3 nucleotide sequence: TGCAGTGCTAGTTTAGCGGGAGTGACCTACGAGCAGTACTTC. It encodes CSASLAGVTYEQYF.

This clonotype came up a few times. CDR3 nucleotide sequence: TGCGCCAGCAGCTTGACGCAGACCACAGATACGCAGTATTTT. Amino acid sequence: CASSLTQTTDTQYF. The chain couples TRBV5-1 to TRBJ2-3; no firm D call. The CDR3 spans 14 residues. V was trimmed by 1 base and J by 2 bases, leaving 8 bases between them. Germline V gene lookup returns CDR1 SGHRS and CDR2 YFSETQ.

The chain employs TRBV25-1 and TRBJ1-2; D remains unclear. The CDR3 has 15 residues. Looked up from germline, CDR1 is MGHDK and CDR2 is SYGVNS. V lost 3 bases and J lost 1, with 12 bases in between. CDR3 bases: TGTGCCAGCAGTGAGCATACAGTCCTTAACTATGGCTACACCTTC. Protein product: CASSEHTVLNYGYTF.

The chain links TRBV7-2 to TRBJ2-1; 10 nucleotides line up with TRBD2. Germline V CDR1 and CDR2: SGHTA, FQGNSA. After removal of 5 bases from V and 9 bases from J, the junction contained 10 bases not matched to a gene. The CDR3 consists of 15 residues. CDR3 in DNA: TGTGCCAGCAGCGCCACTAGCGGGATCGGTACTGAGCAGTTCTTC. Translating it yields CASSATSGIGTEQFF.

DNA for the CDR3: TGTGCCAGCAGTTACCTTGAGGGCTACACCTTC. Translating gives CASSYLEGYTF. J is TRBJ1-2 and V is TRBV6-6; D gene ambiguous. This CDR3 comprises 11 residues. Germline CDR1 reads MNHNY; CDR2 reads SVGAGI (reference sequence). The germline V and J ends were trimmed by 2 bases and 8 bases, with 6 bases remaining between them.

The V gene is TRBV7-9, the J gene TRBJ1-2; 12 bases align to TRBD1. V was pared by 5 bases and J by 8 bases, with 6 bases of the junction left unmatched. Germline CDR1 reads SEHNR; CDR2 reads FQNEAQ (reference sequence). The CDR3 runs to 14 residues. This chain's CDR3 is CASSPGQGAEGYTF. DNA for the CDR3: TGTGCCAGCAGCCCGGGACAGGGGGCGGAGGGCTACACCTTC.

V usage is TRBV5-1 and J usage is TRBJ2-3; a weak D match, TRBD2 (6 bases). The germline V gene has CDR1 SGHRS and CDR2 YFSETQ. Between the trimmed V and J ends, which lost 1 base and 1 base, there was a span of 7 bases. This CDR3 is 14 amino acids long. Here the CDR3 DNA reads TGCGCCAGCAGCTTGTGGGGGGGCACAGATACGCAGTATTTT. Translation gives CASSLWGGTDTQYF.

This chain joins TRBV12-3 or TRBV12-4 and TRBJ1-5; 8 bases are a match to TRBD1. The CDR3 runs to 16 residues. Trimming cost V 2 bases and J 6 bases; bases outside gene matches: 9. This chain's CDR3 is CASSLSGGGKGQPQHF. The CDR3 coding sequence is TGTGCCAGCAGTTTATCAGGGGGCGGTAAGGGTCAGCCCCAGCATTTT.

This rearrangement joins TRBV4-1 to TRBJ2-3; D uncertain. Trimming took off 1 base at V and 7 bases at J, with 6 bases between the two ends. The CDR3 spans 12 residues. CDR1 and CDR2 (germline): MGHRA, YSYEKL. CDR3 bases: TGCGCCAGCAGCCAAGGAGGAAATACGCAGTATTTT. Its protein is CASSQGGNTQYF.

Only a few counts were recorded for this clonotype. V and J are TRBV5-1 and TRBJ1-1; 8 bases map to TRBD1. CDR3 size: 14 residues. Germline-derived CDR1 and CDR2 are SGHRS and YFSETQ. J lost 3 bases, V lost 3 bases, and 4 bases had no gene match. CDR3 nucleotides: TGCGCCAGCAGCTCCAGGGGGCGGGACACTGAAGCTTTCTTT. It is translated as CASSSRGRDTEAFF.